The 3 T cell receptor beta chains given below trace back to one sample, sequenced in a study of radiotherapy plus CTLA-4 blockade in lung cancer. Assay used: immunoSEQ multiplex PCR; TCRdb lists only in-frame clones, some missing. The sample holds about 62,000 clones; around 76% are singletons and the top ten take about 3%. The source was peripheral blood, collected from a patient treated with radiotherapy plus ipilimumab. All receptors derive from a human donor with non-small cell lung cancer who had a complete response to radiotherapy plus ipilimumab.

By sample fraction, this clone is medium-sized. V is TRBV6-5 and J is TRBJ1-5; possibly TRBD1 for D (6 bases). Trimming removed 0 bases from V and 5 bases from J, with 8 bases in between. The CDR3 contains 14 residues. CDR1 and CDR2 (germline): MNHEY, SVGAGI. In DNA form, the CDR3 reads TGTGCCAGCAGTTACTCGCAGGGGTATCAGCCCCAGCATTTT. It codes for CASSYSQGYQPQHF.

The CDR3 DNA reads TGTGCCAGCAGTGAATGGGCGGGGGGAAGCACAGATACGCAGTATTTT. Translated: CASSEWAGGSTDTQYF. The V gene is TRBV2, the J gene TRBJ2-3, with TRBD2 matching 8 bases. The CDR3 consists of 16 residues. Germline CDR1 and CDR2: SNHLY and FYNNEI. The V gene end was trimmed by 2 bases and the J gene end by 0 bases; junction bases not matched to a gene: 4.

The J gene is TRBJ2-3, the V gene TRBV7-6; 10 positions agree with TRBD2. The J segment lost 6 bases and the V segment lost 5 bases, leaving 20 bases of the junction unmatched. Germline lookup yields CDR1 SGHVS and CDR2 FNYEAQ. CDR3 length: 19 amino acids. CDR3 region: CASSLRAVGSGGTRDTQYF. CDR3 in DNA: TGTGCCAGCAGCCTTAGAGCGGTGGGTAGCGGGGGGACTCGGGATACGCAGTATTTT.